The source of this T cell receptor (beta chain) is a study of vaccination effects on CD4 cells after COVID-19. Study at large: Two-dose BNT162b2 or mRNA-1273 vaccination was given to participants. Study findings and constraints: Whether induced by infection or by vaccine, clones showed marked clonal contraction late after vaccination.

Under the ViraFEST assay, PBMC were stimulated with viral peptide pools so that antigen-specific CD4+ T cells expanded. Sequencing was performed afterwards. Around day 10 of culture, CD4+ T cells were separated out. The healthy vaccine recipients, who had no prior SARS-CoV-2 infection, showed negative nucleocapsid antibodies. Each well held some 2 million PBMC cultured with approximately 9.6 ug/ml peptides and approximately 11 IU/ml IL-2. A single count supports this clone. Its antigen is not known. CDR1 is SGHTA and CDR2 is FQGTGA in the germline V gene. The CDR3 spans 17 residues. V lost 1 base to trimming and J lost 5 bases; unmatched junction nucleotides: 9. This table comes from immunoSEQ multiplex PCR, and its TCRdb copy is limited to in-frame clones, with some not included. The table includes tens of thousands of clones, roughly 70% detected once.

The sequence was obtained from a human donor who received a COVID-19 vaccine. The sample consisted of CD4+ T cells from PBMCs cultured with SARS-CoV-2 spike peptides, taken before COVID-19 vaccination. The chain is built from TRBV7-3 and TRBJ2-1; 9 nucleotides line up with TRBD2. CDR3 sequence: CASSLIPGGGANNEQFF. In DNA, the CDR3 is TGTGCCAGCAGCTTAATCCCTGGCGGGGGGGCTAACAATGAGCAGTTCTTC. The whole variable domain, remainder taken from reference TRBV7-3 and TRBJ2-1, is GAGVSQTPSNKVTEKGKYVELRCDPISGHTALYWYRQSLGQGPEFLIYFQGTGAADDSGLPNDRFFAVRPEGSVSTLKIQRTERGDSAVYLCASSLIPGGGANNEQFFGPGTRLTVL.